This T cell receptor beta chain comes out of a study of breast tumors, draining lymph nodes, adjacent tissues. Broader study findings: Tumor and nontumor repertoires were significantly more similar in luminal-like than in basal-like breast cancer. Compared with lymph nodes, tumors were less diverse; compared with nontumor tissue, more. Findings are consistent with lymph node origin and intratumoral expansion of most tumor T cells. Data only fit, rather than demonstrated, lymph node origin of most tumor T cells.

Axillary draining lymph nodes of breast cancer patients supplied the node samples. Using its own MiXCR run on the multiplex PCR reads, TCRdb lists one record per CDR3 protein. The sample has around 130,000 distinct CDR3 sequences; over 20% are singletons. The ends were cut back, 7 bases at V and 0 bases at J, with 12 bases in the middle. Germline CDR1 SEHNR, CDR2 FQNEAQ (reference sequence). The CDR3 consists of 15 residues. The table lists this clonotype with many counts. Its matching antigen is unknown. The clonotype comes from a female donor with breast cancer. Some clones in this sample may be carry-over from other donors' samples. Sequenced: axillary lymph node tissue. V and J are TRBV7-9 and TRBJ2-2; D possibly matches TRBD1 or TRBD2 (5 bases each). The DNA for the CDR3 is TGTGCCAGCAATTCAGGGAGATCGAACACCGGGGAGCTGTTTTTT. The encoded protein is CASNSGRSNTGELFF.